The entry that follows covers one TCR beta chain sequence. This specimen belongs to a study of blood T cell repertoires in COVID-19. Germline V gene data show CDR1 as SGHKS and CDR2 as YYEKEE (reference sequence). V was pared by 4 bases and J by 6 bases, with 16 bases between. The CDR3 extends over 14 amino acids. Generated by immunoSEQ multiplex PCR, the TCRdb table keeps only in-frame clones and is missing some. The sample consists of 65,000 to 80,000 clones, roughly nine tenths of them appearing once. This sequence originates from a human donor in a cohort sampled during active COVID-19. V and J are TRBV5-5 and TRBJ2-5; D possibly corresponds to TRBD1 (5 bases). Sequenced material: peripheral blood. DNA of the CDR3: TGTGCCAGCAGCCCCGAATGGGGCGCTCAGACCCAGTACTTC. This translates into CASSPEWGAQTQYF.